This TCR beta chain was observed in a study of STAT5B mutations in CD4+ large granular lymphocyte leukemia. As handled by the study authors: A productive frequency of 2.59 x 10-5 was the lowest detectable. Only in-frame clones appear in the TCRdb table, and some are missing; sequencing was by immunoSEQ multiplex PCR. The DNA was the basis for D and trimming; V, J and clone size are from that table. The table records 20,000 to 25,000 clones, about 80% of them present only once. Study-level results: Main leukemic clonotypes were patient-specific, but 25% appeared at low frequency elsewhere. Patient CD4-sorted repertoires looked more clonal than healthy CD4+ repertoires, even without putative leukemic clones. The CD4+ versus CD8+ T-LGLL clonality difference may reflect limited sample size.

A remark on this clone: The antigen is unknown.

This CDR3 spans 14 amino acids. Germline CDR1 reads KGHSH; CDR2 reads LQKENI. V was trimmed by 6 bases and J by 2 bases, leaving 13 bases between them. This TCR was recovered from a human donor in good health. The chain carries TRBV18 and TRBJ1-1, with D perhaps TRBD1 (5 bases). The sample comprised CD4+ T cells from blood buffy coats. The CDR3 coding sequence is TGTGCCAGCTCCCTCTCCGGGGGAAACACTGAAGCTTTCTTT. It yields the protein CASSLSGGNTEAFF.